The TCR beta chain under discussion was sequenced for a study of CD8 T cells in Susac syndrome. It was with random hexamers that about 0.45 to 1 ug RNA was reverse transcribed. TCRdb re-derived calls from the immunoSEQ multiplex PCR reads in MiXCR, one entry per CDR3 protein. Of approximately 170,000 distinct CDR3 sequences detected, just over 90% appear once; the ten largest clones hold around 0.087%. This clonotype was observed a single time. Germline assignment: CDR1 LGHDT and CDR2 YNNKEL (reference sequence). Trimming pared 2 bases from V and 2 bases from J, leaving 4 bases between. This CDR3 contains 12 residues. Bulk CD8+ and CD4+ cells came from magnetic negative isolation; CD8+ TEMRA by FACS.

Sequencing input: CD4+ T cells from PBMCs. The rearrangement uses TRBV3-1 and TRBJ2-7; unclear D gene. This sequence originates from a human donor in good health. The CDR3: CASSQPPYEQYF. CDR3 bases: TGTGCCAGCAGCCAACCTCCCTACGAGCAGTACTTC.